These T cell receptor beta chains were read from a single sample in a study of HIV-infected patients and healthy controls. MiXCR, applied by TCRdb to the 5' RACE reads, yields one record per CDR3 protein. The data show roughly 7,800 distinct CDR3 sequences, 8.7% seen once. The specimen was blood, collected during antiretroviral therapy. The receptor set was obtained from an adult with HIV infection. CDR3s leave out the opening cysteine and the closing phenylalanine or tryptophan. Each record gives: J gene, V gene, CDR3 protein.

j_call: TRBJ1-1; v_call: TRBV7-2; cdr3_aa: ASSLGSLGNTEAF
j_call: TRBJ1-1; v_call: TRBV6-4; cdr3_aa: ASSDSMNTEAF
j_call: TRBJ1-1; v_call: TRBV6-1; cdr3_aa: ASSKEAVGTEAF
j_call: TRBJ1-2; v_call: TRBV5-4; cdr3_aa: ASSVGQLNGYT
j_call: TRBJ1-2; v_call: TRBV19; cdr3_aa: ATGQGGYGYT
j_call: TRBJ1-6; v_call: TRBV4-2; cdr3_aa: ASSQDSQQNNSPLH
j_call: TRBJ2-2; v_call: TRBV25-1; cdr3_aa: ASSPWGQAGELF
j_call: TRBJ1-3; v_call: TRBV20-1; cdr3_aa: SARPSGQGGGNTIY
j_call: TRBJ1-2; v_call: TRBV12-3/TRBV12-4; cdr3_aa: ASSLIRETKDGYT
j_call: TRBJ2-3; v_call: TRBV7-2; cdr3_aa: ASSSSFLTGGPKTDTQY
j_call: TRBJ2-3; v_call: TRBV6-6; cdr3_aa: ASSPSWTGATDTQY
j_call: TRBJ1-5; v_call: TRBV7-8; cdr3_aa: ASSHGQGVIQPQH
j_call: TRBJ2-5; v_call: TRBV7-8; cdr3_aa: ASSSGQAQETQY
j_call: TRBJ1-2; v_call: TRBV5-1; cdr3_aa: ASSTDGQGAGGYT
j_call: TRBJ1-5; v_call: TRBV4-1; cdr3_aa: ASSQDTGHQH
j_call: TRBJ2-7; v_call: TRBV5-1; cdr3_aa: ASSLNRGTYEQY
j_call: TRBJ2-3; v_call: TRBV7-6; cdr3_aa: ASKGLSTDTQY
j_call: TRBJ1-1; v_call: TRBV12-3/TRBV12-4; cdr3_aa: ASTNKGFAEAF
j_call: TRBJ1-5; v_call: TRBV4-1; cdr3_aa: ASSRDSYQPQH
j_call: TRBJ1-1; v_call: TRBV20-1; cdr3_aa: SARVPPEAF
j_call: TRBJ2-5; v_call: TRBV7-2; cdr3_aa: ASSSGSGKTQY
j_call: TRBJ2-2; v_call: TRBV20-1; cdr3_aa: SASRADTGELF
j_call: TRBJ2-4; v_call: TRBV20-1; cdr3_aa: SAPPTGKNIQY
j_call: TRBJ2-2; v_call: TRBV18; cdr3_aa: ASPGGTGELF
j_call: TRBJ2-3; v_call: TRBV4-1; cdr3_aa: ASSLGQGLDTQY
j_call: TRBJ1-4; v_call: TRBV7-9; cdr3_aa: ASSLARQFKTNEKLF
j_call: TRBJ2-2; v_call: TRBV24-1; cdr3_aa: ATSVPGMDTGELF
j_call: TRBJ2-6; v_call: TRBV20-1; cdr3_aa: SARDVQAGANVLT
j_call: TRBJ2-3; v_call: TRBV29-1; cdr3_aa: SAQDSSYTQY
j_call: TRBJ1-5; v_call: TRBV4-1; cdr3_aa: ASSHGQGKIGANQPQH
j_call: TRBJ1-4; v_call: TRBV5-6; cdr3_aa: ASSFDRGNEKLF
j_call: TRBJ2-2; v_call: TRBV25-1; cdr3_aa: ASSEGVEQGWTGELF
j_call: TRBJ1-2; v_call: TRBV28; cdr3_aa: ASNSRAAGVNGYT
j_call: TRBJ2-4; v_call: TRBV6-1; cdr3_aa: ASRKEGTLIRDIQY
j_call: TRBJ2-1; v_call: TRBV6-5; cdr3_aa: ASSPPGLAGDNEQF
j_call: TRBJ2-3; v_call: TRBV5-1; cdr3_aa: ASSLSTDTQY
j_call: TRBJ2-3; v_call: TRBV5-1; cdr3_aa: ASSLDVSTDTQY
j_call: TRBJ1-3; v_call: TRBV6-5; cdr3_aa: ASSSQGFRNTIY
j_call: TRBJ1-4; v_call: TRBV15; cdr3_aa: ATSTDQANNEKLF
j_call: TRBJ2-1; v_call: TRBV9; cdr3_aa: ASSVVDRSPYNEQF
j_call: TRBJ1-5; v_call: TRBV20-1; cdr3_aa: SARAGQGAREAQPQH
j_call: TRBJ2-7; v_call: TRBV6-1; cdr3_aa: ATQGLAGGYEQY
j_call: TRBJ2-3; v_call: TRBV24-1; cdr3_aa: ATSDPVRTPQPDTQY
j_call: TRBJ1-2; v_call: TRBV20-1; cdr3_aa: SARDSSPPYGYT
j_call: TRBJ2-3; v_call: TRBV2; cdr3_aa: ASSVWTGQDTQY
j_call: TRBJ2-5; v_call: TRBV28; cdr3_aa: ASSPQEETQY
j_call: TRBJ1-1; v_call: TRBV14; cdr3_aa: ASSQEGRNTEAF
j_call: TRBJ1-4; v_call: TRBV7-6; cdr3_aa: ASSPPGQENEKLF